This is a list of T cell receptor beta chains from one sample in a study of blood T cell repertoires in COVID-19. Sequenced by immunoSEQ multiplex PCR; TCRdb stores in-frame clones only, minus some. The table shows roughly 91,000 clones, with roughly 84% occurring only once. Sequencing was carried out using peripheral blood. The receptors here all came from a man aged 65-85 years with active or convalescent COVID-19. CDR3s include the opening cysteine and the closing phenylalanine or tryptophan. A D gene is named only where the DNA matches it firmly. Where a row states a size, it is once, few, many or the class of an expanded clone; other rows omit it.

d_gene: .
v_gene: TRBV29-1
abundance: .
j_gene: TRBJ2-3
CDR3aa: CSINSGTDTQYF
CDR3nt: TGCAGCATCAATAGCGGCACAGATACGCAGTATTTT

d_gene: TRBD1
v_gene: TRBV28
abundance: .
j_gene: TRBJ1-2
CDR3aa: CASTPADREGYTF
CDR3nt: TGTGCCAGCACCCCCGCGGACAGGGAAGGCTACACCTTC

d_gene: TRBD1
v_gene: TRBV7-8
abundance: once
j_gene: TRBJ2-3
CDR3aa: CASSRTGITDTQYF
CDR3nt: TGTGCCAGCAGCCGGACAGGAATCACAGATACGCAGTATTTT

d_gene: .
v_gene: TRBV12-3/TRBV12-4
abundance: .
j_gene: TRBJ1-2
CDR3aa: CASRPRHTYGYTF
CDR3nt: TGTGCCAGCAGACCCCGACATACCTATGGCTACACCTTC

d_gene: .
v_gene: TRBV7-6
abundance: .
j_gene: TRBJ1-3
CDR3aa: CASSVSAGNTIYF
CDR3nt: TGTGCCAGCAGCGTGTCAGCTGGAAACACCATATATTTT

d_gene: .
v_gene: TRBV5-5
abundance: .
j_gene: TRBJ2-1
CDR3aa: CASSPDLWSSGQFF
CDR3nt: TGTGCCAGCAGCCCGGATCTTTGGTCGTCAGGGCAGTTCTTC

d_gene: .
v_gene: TRBV25-1
abundance: .
j_gene: TRBJ2-1
CDR3aa: CASSSGQGYNEQFF
CDR3nt: TGTGCCAGCAGTTCTGGACAAGGATACAATGAGCAGTTCTTC

d_gene: TRBD1
v_gene: TRBV6-5
abundance: once
j_gene: TRBJ1-1
CDR3aa: CASSSPDRKAEAFF
CDR3nt: TGTGCCAGCAGTTCTCCGGACAGGAAGGCTGAAGCTTTCTTT

d_gene: .
v_gene: TRBV6-6
abundance: .
j_gene: TRBJ1-1
CDR3aa: CASSYSRGITEAFF
CDR3nt: TGTGCCAGCAGTTACTCCCGGGGAATCACTGAAGCTTTCTTT

d_gene: TRBD1
v_gene: TRBV7-9
abundance: .
j_gene: TRBJ2-5
CDR3aa: CASSLSSRDRRETQYF
CDR3nt: TGTGCCAGCAGCTTATCATCCCGGGACAGACGCGAGACCCAGTACTTC

d_gene: .
v_gene: TRBV7-6
abundance: .
j_gene: TRBJ1-1
CDR3aa: CASSQGLMNTEAFF
CDR3nt: TGTGCCAGCAGCCAAGGACTGATGAACACTGAAGCTTTCTTT

d_gene: TRBD2
v_gene: TRBV2
abundance: .
j_gene: TRBJ2-1
CDR3aa: CASSESSGGVMGQFF
CDR3nt: TGTGCCAGCAGTGAAAGTAGCGGGGGAGTTATGGGGCAGTTCTTC

d_gene: .
v_gene: TRBV6-1
abundance: .
j_gene: TRBJ2-1
CDR3aa: CASSDRQDEQFF
CDR3nt: TGTGCCAGCAGTGACCGACAGGATGAGCAGTTCTTC

d_gene: .
v_gene: TRBV11-2
abundance: once
j_gene: TRBJ2-1
CDR3aa: CASSYPLSASSYNEQFF
CDR3nt: TGTGCCAGCAGCTACCCTCTGAGCGCCAGCTCCTACAATGAGCAGTTCTTC

d_gene: .
v_gene: TRBV2
abundance: .
j_gene: TRBJ2-2
CDR3aa: CASGPQGFGELFF
CDR3nt: TGTGCCAGCGGACCCCAGGGCTTTGGGGAGCTGTTTTTT

d_gene: .
v_gene: TRBV28
abundance: .
j_gene: TRBJ2-5
CDR3aa: CASSPGGLQETQYF
CDR3nt: TGTGCCAGCAGCCCGGGGGGCTTACAAGAGACCCAGTACTTC

d_gene: .
v_gene: TRBV28
abundance: .
j_gene: TRBJ1-2
CDR3aa: CASSQGGVPNYGYTF
CDR3nt: TGTGCCAGCAGCCAAGGGGGGGTCCCCAACTATGGCTACACCTTC

d_gene: TRBD1
v_gene: TRBV4-3
abundance: .
j_gene: TRBJ1-3
CDR3aa: CASSQDRDRELGNTIYF
CDR3nt: TGCGCCAGCAGCCAAGATAGGGACAGGGAACTTGGAAACACCATATATTTT

d_gene: TRBD2
v_gene: TRBV19
abundance: .
j_gene: TRBJ2-3
CDR3aa: CASGMGGLAGRKSTDTQYF
CDR3nt: TGTGCCAGTGGGATGGGGGGACTAGCGGGGAGAAAGAGCACAGATACGCAGTATTTT

d_gene: .
v_gene: TRBV7-8
abundance: .
j_gene: TRBJ1-3
CDR3aa: CASSLAPSGVPGNTIYF
CDR3nt: TGTGCCAGCAGCTTAGCGCCGTCCGGGGTACCGGGAAACACCATATATTTT

d_gene: TRBD2
v_gene: TRBV5-8
abundance: .
j_gene: TRBJ2-5
CDR3aa: CASWRGDWRETQYF
CDR3nt: TGTGCCAGCTGGCGGGGGGATTGGAGAGAGACCCAGTACTTC

d_gene: TRBD1
v_gene: TRBV6-5
abundance: .
j_gene: TRBJ1-3
CDR3aa: CASSRQGQGGNTIYF
CDR3nt: TGTGCCAGCAGTCGACAGGGACAGGGTGGAAACACCATATATTTT

d_gene: .
v_gene: TRBV20-1
abundance: .
j_gene: TRBJ1-1
CDR3aa: CSASSPVNTEAFF
CDR3nt: TGCAGTGCTAGTAGCCCGGTGAACACTGAAGCTTTCTTT

d_gene: .
v_gene: TRBV30
abundance: once
j_gene: TRBJ1-2
CDR3aa: CAWSGTSGPWSGYTF
CDR3nt: TGTGCCTGGAGTGGGACTTCCGGGCCCTGGTCCGGCTACACCTTC

d_gene: TRBD1
v_gene: TRBV7-6
abundance: .
j_gene: TRBJ2-5
CDR3aa: CASSIDPDREYQETQYF
CDR3nt: TGTGCCAGCAGCATAGATCCCGACAGGGAGTACCAAGAGACCCAGTACTTC

d_gene: .
v_gene: TRBV3-1/TRBV3-2
abundance: .
j_gene: TRBJ2-5
CDR3aa: CASKGGGETQYF
CDR3nt: TGTGCCAGCAAGGGAGGCGGGGAGACCCAGTACTTC

d_gene: .
v_gene: TRBV19
abundance: .
j_gene: TRBJ2-7
CDR3aa: CASSIVAGSYEQYF
CDR3nt: TGTGCCAGTAGTATAGTTGCGGGTTCCTACGAGCAGTACTTC

d_gene: TRBD2
v_gene: TRBV5-1
abundance: .
j_gene: TRBJ2-5
CDR3aa: CASSLDPTSGETQYF
CDR3nt: TGCGCCAGCAGCTTGGATCCAACTAGCGGAGAGACCCAGTACTTC

d_gene: .
v_gene: TRBV4-2
abundance: .
j_gene: TRBJ2-5
CDR3aa: CASSQAGGAWETQYF
CDR3nt: TGTGCCAGCAGCCAGGCTGGGGGGGCCTGGGAGACCCAGTACTTC

d_gene: .
v_gene: TRBV1
abundance: .
j_gene: TRBJ2-3
CDR3aa: CTSSQRDGDTQYF
CDR3nt: TGCACCAGCAGCCAGAGGGATGGAGATACGCAGTATTTT

d_gene: .
v_gene: TRBV10-3
abundance: .
j_gene: TRBJ1-1
CDR3aa: CAISAPRQGTEAFF
CDR3nt: TGTGCCATCAGTGCCCCCAGGCAGGGCACTGAAGCTTTCTTT

d_gene: TRBD2
v_gene: TRBV7-3
abundance: .
j_gene: TRBJ2-3
CDR3aa: CASSSGLAGGMDTQYF
CDR3nt: TGTGCCAGCAGCTCGGGACTAGCGGGAGGCATGGATACGCAGTATTTT

d_gene: TRBD2
v_gene: TRBV9
abundance: .
j_gene: TRBJ2-3
CDR3aa: CASSVIAGADTQYF
CDR3nt: TGTGCCAGCAGCGTTATAGCGGGGGCAGATACGCAGTATTTT

d_gene: .
v_gene: TRBV18
abundance: .
j_gene: TRBJ1-1
CDR3aa: CASSPGQNTEAFF
CDR3nt: TGTGCCAGCTCACCGGGGCAGAACACTGAAGCTTTCTTT

d_gene: .
v_gene: TRBV27
abundance: .
j_gene: TRBJ2-5
CDR3aa: CASSPQTRQYQETQYF
CDR3nt: TGTGCCAGCAGTCCCCAGACTAGACAGTACCAAGAGACCCAGTACTTC

d_gene: TRBD2
v_gene: TRBV5-4
abundance: once
j_gene: TRBJ2-2
CDR3aa: CASSFGLGYTGELFF
CDR3nt: TGTGCCAGCAGCTTCGGACTAGGGTACACCGGGGAGCTGTTTTTT

d_gene: .
v_gene: TRBV29-1
abundance: .
j_gene: TRBJ2-2
CDR3aa: CSVGGGITGELFF
CDR3nt: TGCAGCGTTGGTGGGGGCATCACCGGGGAGCTGTTTTTT

d_gene: .
v_gene: TRBV28
abundance: .
j_gene: TRBJ1-5
CDR3aa: CASSFGGGGNQPQHF
CDR3nt: TGTGCCAGCAGTTTTGGTGGGGGCGGCAATCAGCCCCAGCATTTT

d_gene: .
v_gene: TRBV30
abundance: .
j_gene: TRBJ1-4
CDR3aa: CAWSGQLGPNEKLFF
CDR3nt: TGTGCCTGGAGTGGTCAACTAGGGCCGAATGAAAAACTGTTTTTT

d_gene: .
v_gene: TRBV6-5
abundance: .
j_gene: TRBJ2-3
CDR3aa: CASSYGGAATADTQYF
CDR3nt: TGTGCCAGCAGTTACGGCGGGGCAGCGACGGCGGATACGCAGTATTTT

d_gene: TRBD1
v_gene: TRBV6-2/TRBV6-3
abundance: once
j_gene: TRBJ2-7
CDR3aa: CASSYTGVRSYEQYF
CDR3nt: TGTGCCAGCAGTTATACAGGGGTTCGTTCCTACGAGCAGTACTTC

d_gene: TRBD1
v_gene: TRBV27
abundance: .
j_gene: TRBJ2-2
CDR3aa: CASRGTGGTGELFF
CDR3nt: TGTGCCAGCAGGGGGACAGGGGGCACCGGGGAGCTGTTTTTT

d_gene: TRBD2
v_gene: TRBV5-1
abundance: .
j_gene: TRBJ2-1
CDR3aa: CASSLGGTNYNEQFF
CDR3nt: TGCGCCAGCAGCTTGGGGGGGACTAATTACAATGAGCAGTTCTTC

d_gene: .
v_gene: TRBV25-1
abundance: once
j_gene: TRBJ1-1
CDR3aa: CASSDGVDTEAFF
CDR3nt: TGTGCCAGCAGTGACGGGGTGGACACTGAAGCTTTCTTT

d_gene: TRBD1
v_gene: TRBV28
abundance: .
j_gene: TRBJ1-5
CDR3aa: CASSFSGGGWSHF
CDR3nt: TGTGCCAGCAGTTTTTCAGGGGGCGGGTGGTCGCATTTT

d_gene: TRBD1
v_gene: TRBV19
abundance: few
j_gene: TRBJ1-2
CDR3aa: CASSLTTGGGPIGGYTF
CDR3nt: TGTGCCAGTAGTCTCACGACAGGGGGCGGCCCTATAGGTGGCTACACCTTC

d_gene: TRBD2
v_gene: TRBV7-7
abundance: .
j_gene: TRBJ2-2
CDR3aa: CASSLTAGDNTGELFF
CDR3nt: TGTGCTAGCAGCTTAACTGCGGGAGATAACACCGGGGAGCTGTTTTTT

d_gene: .
v_gene: TRBV18
abundance: .
j_gene: TRBJ2-3
CDR3aa: CASSAADTQYF
CDR3nt: TGTGCCAGCTCAGCTGCGGATACGCAGTATTTT